This record covers a single T cell receptor (beta chain). Only a few counts were recorded for this clone. Its antigen target is currently unknown. Nothing much larger sits one base from this clone, and base qualities are not available. The cohort comprised 670 or so healthy bone marrow donors. At the time of sampling, every cohort member was nominally healthy, though immune exposures that went unrecorded were likely present. The donor was CMV seronegative and was included in the group of around 320 seronegative cohort members. A peripheral blood sample was provided by each donor, and peripheral blood mononuclear cells were used for TCR beta sequencing. Genomic DNA was extracted from the blood cell samples with the Qiagen DNeasy Blood Extraction Kit. This specimen comes from a study of cytomegalovirus exposure and HLA in healthy donors (dated by TCRdb to about 2017). Study-wide context: An earlier analysis of roughly 570 of the donors reported approximately 300 Gb of sequence data and 117 million unique TCR beta sequences obtained from 180 million or so T cells. Both class I and class II loci were covered by HLA typing, at four-digit resolution. An earlier analysis of some 500 of the donors applied high-throughput TCR beta sequencing to assess whether each TCR beta V gene segment acted as functional or pseudogenic. The later analysis used no new phenotypic data to find candidate immune exposures, relying instead on TCR beta sequences and their occurrence across donors. Typing coverage differed by locus: A, B, C, DRB1 and DQB1 were typed in about 629-640 donors, DQA1 in about 560, DPA1 in some 600, and DPB1 in around 440. Donor age, sex, ethnicity and CMV serostatus were compiled together with the repertoire data. Using immunosequencing, the study profiled T cell repertoires from roughly 650 subjects and related those repertoires to cytomegalovirus serostatus. About five DR-DQ haplotypes were handled as single units for association and clustering, since linkage in the cohort was strong. About 300 gigabases of sequencing data and approximately 85 million unique TCR sequences were included in an early release covering 500 to 750 HLA-typed donors. The aim of the study was to test whether cataloging public T cell receptors could identify signatures of past pathogen exposure. A separate validation cohort of roughly 130 different subjects was used in addition to the approximately 610-subject first cohort. To predict cytomegalovirus infection status, the study brought together high-throughput TCR immunosequencing, statistical association of individual TCRs with disease status, and machine learning. A later genetic analysis used genome-wide SNP genotypes for about three fifths of the 666 donors, treating that subset as a discovery cohort. The genetic ancestry cluster associated with self-reported Caucasian donors included roughly four fifths of the roughly 360 genotyped donors. Among some 410 genotyped donors of the cohort, an average of roughly 230,000 unique TCR beta nucleotide sequences was sequenced per donor, of which 15% to 20% were non-productive. All discovery cohort repertoires had been generated on a single sequencing platform. In a later analysis, previously published TCR beta repertoires from about 640 donors were re-analyzed and high-resolution HLA genotyping was added so that TCR occurrence patterns could be studied. The paper as a whole reports these results and caveats: In a later analysis, some 17,000 TCR beta sequences were associated with specific HLA alleles at a false discovery rate of 0.05. Because HLA typing was unavailable for some donors at each locus, only the typed subset was used in association tests. In an earlier analysis of 500 to 650 of the donors, most TCR beta V segments appeared in productive rearrangements about 87% or about 30% of the time, broadly matching IMGT annotations. A further reported finding was that TCR beta sequences accurately predicted the HLA-A and HLA-B alleles for most subjects in the first cohort. When HLA alleles, especially DR and DQ, strongly co-occurred, attributing TCR associations to individual alleles was difficult. Presence/absence analyses assumed roughly uniform sequencing depth across donors, an assumption that may not hold. In a later analysis, TCR association rates were found to vary across HLA loci, with the most associated TCRs seen for DRB1 alleles and the fewest for HLA-C alleles. Most TCR sequences were observed very rarely across donors, whereas some public TCRs were present in many individuals. Compared with the approximately 700-donor mean, donors in an Asian-associated ancestry cluster had fewer N-insertions in productive TCRs, according to a later genetic analysis. The earlier analysis of some 540 of the donors excluded some 15 rarely observed V segments, including chromosome 9 orphons, because counts were too low. In a later analysis, most CMV-associated TCR beta chains were found to appear HLA-restricted, with HLA associations seemingly driven largely by CMV exposure. A later genetic analysis associated a missense DCLRE1C variant with V-gene and J-gene trimming of TCR beta chains, and an independent cohort replicated the association. The study gave a list of roughly 150 TCR beta chains associated with cytomegalovirus. In both the original and validation cohorts, the classifier was reported to diagnose cytomegalovirus status with high specificity and sensitivity. A few of the identified cytomegalovirus-associated TCR beta chains were confirmed in vitro to be specific for cytomegalovirus antigens. A later analysis reported that several top co-occurrence clusters appeared linked to parvovirus B19, influenza, CMV and Epstein-Barr virus. Correlated functional status among segregating V segments might reflect linkage disequilibrium, but an unknown experimental factor could not be ruled out. In a later analysis, HLA-associated TCR beta chains were found to be more clonally expanded and to have lower generation probabilities than equally common non-associated chains. This cohort had only TCR beta chains sequenced, and the lack of alpha or paired-chain data limited which features could be detected. The 87-base-pair reads could not distinguish some IMGT-functional V segments, including TRBV6-2 and TRBV6-3, so those segments were excluded. It was suggested by the authors that the approach could potentially be generalized to other disease states and immunological phenotypes. A cluster of highly shared sequence variants was judged likely to be a technical artifact of the sequencing pipeline. The only immune exposure information available for the cohort was CMV serostatus.

CDR3 length: 16 amino acids, cysteine to phenylalanine. The DNA shown is the 48-base CDR3, in frame from base 1. Trimming costs V 10 bases and J 6 bases, and their ends lie 27 bases apart. The germline V gene (reference sequence) supplies CDR1 LNHDA and CDR2 SQIVND. The method was the immunoSEQ multiplex PCR assay. The multiplex PCR relied on a mix of 60 forward primers for TCR Vbeta segments and 13 reverse primers for TCR Jbeta segments. Amplification of the CDR3 region of rearranged TCR beta genes was performed with a multiplex PCR assay on genomic DNA. The amplified TCR beta libraries were sequenced on the Illumina HiSeq System as 87-base-pair reads. The paper's data handling went like this. Across the 670 or so repertoires, a later analysis counted approximately 75 million unique TCR beta chains, around 10 million of which were shared by at least two donors. To remove PCR and sequencing errors, raw reads were error-corrected and collapsed into unique sequences using a nearest-neighbor algorithm that merged closely related sequences. Alignment of CDR3 sequences to IMGT reference sequences was used to assign V, D and J gene segments. For a sequence to be retained, a match of at least six nucleotides to both a V gene segment and a J gene segment was required. A rearrangement counted as productive if the CDR3 had no stop codons and remained in frame with V and J, and every other rearrangement counted as non-productive. Following IMGT convention, CDR3 was defined as the stretch from the second conserved V-encoded cysteine up to the conserved J-encoded phenylalanine. In an earlier analysis of just under 600 of the donors, sequences lacking an unambiguous match to a single V gene segment were excluded. In an earlier analysis of approximately 590 of the donors, V segments were called functional above 56.7% productive rearrangements and were called segregating when the between-donor standard deviation exceeded 5%. A statistical classification framework was developed to diagnose cytomegalovirus status using the catalog of TCR beta chain sequences. A later analysis assigned V and J genes by comparing TCR nucleotide sequences with IMGT/GENE-DB human TR gene sequences. In a later analysis, CDR3 sequences and most-parsimonious VDJ recombination scenarios were assigned using the TCRdist pipeline. In a later analysis, each TCR beta chain was defined by its CDR3 amino acid sequence together with its V-gene family, and reads without a unique V-gene family were excluded. A later analysis removed 592 highly shared, low-generation-probability nucleotide sequences to deal with suspected cross-contamination and a sequencing artifact. For each public chain, a later analysis derived a clonal expansion index from normalized ranks of inferred template counts within each repertoire. Generation probabilities in a later analysis came from a VDJ recombination model fitted to out-of-frame rearrangements, and those results were checked against IGoR. A later analysis scored TCR-TCR, TCR-HLA and TCR-CMV co-occurrence with hypergeometric tests, applying a repertoire-size bias correction to TCR pairs. A later analysis estimated false discovery rates by permuting HLA or CMV assignments 20 times. In a later analysis, co-occurring TCRs were grouped with DBSCAN, and TCRdist sequence similarity was added when clustering was performed within HLA-allele-positive subsets. Repertoires with fewer than 30,000 or more than 120,000 public chains were left out of co-occurrence clustering, as were about five repertoires with anomalous nucleotide sharing. TCRdb took this table from immuneACCESS and kept in-frame rearrangements with V and J called. Such tables lack part of the clones; where checked against another copy, unresolved V genes explain under half of the gap, and the rest is unexplained. V and J calls and clone size are copied from that table; D and trimming were computed from the DNA. The sample has under 200,000 clones on record, 84% of them singletons. The ten largest clones add up to 1.5% to 2% of the sample.

Sequences were obtained from PBMCs. The receptor comes from a man younger than 35 in good health and CMV-seronegative. The chain joins TRBV19 to TRBJ1-1, with TRBD1 perhaps the D gene, on 5 matching bases. This receptor carries the CDR3 CATQPSGHAIAAEAFF. The bases are TGTGCCACTCAACCTAGCGGACACGCGATTGCCGCTGAAGCTTTCTTT.